These 11 T cell receptor beta chains originate from one sample sequenced in a study of T cell responses to AZD1222 COVID-19 vaccine (dated by TCRdb to the early 2020s). Library construction relied on the immunoSEQ multiplex PCR assay. TCRdb's version of the immuneACCESS table is confined to in-frame rearrangements and falls short of the full clone set. An unresolved V gene accounts for under half of the shortfall where checked; the remainder is of unknown origin. The sample includes fewer than 200,000 clones, with more than 80% observed a single time. The top ten constitute roughly 6% of the sample. The time point label here, explained by the study, means: baseline before first vaccination. The sequencing here drew on peripheral blood, taken on day 0 of AZD1222 vaccination. The receptors stem from an adult in good health.

The chain combines TRBV2 with TRBJ1-6, with 8 bases that match TRBD1. CDR1 SNHLY and CDR2 FYNNEI come from the germline V gene. This CDR3 region has 17 residues. The junction had 6 bases not matched to a gene; V was cut back by 1 base and J by 4 bases. The CDR3 DNA reads as TGTGCCAGCAGTGAAGGGACAGGGAGCCTTTATAATTCACCCCTCCACTTT. Its protein product is CASSEGTGSLYNSPLHF.

This chain links TRBV5-1 with TRBJ1-2; no definite D call. Between the trimmed V and J ends, which lost 1 base and 3 bases, there was a span of 10 bases. CDR1 SGHRS and CDR2 YFSETQ come from the germline V gene. The CDR3 spans 14 residues. DNA for the CDR3: TGCGCCAGCAGCTTGCTCGGGATCGACTATGGCTACACCTTC. This translates into CASSLLGIDYGYTF.

The rearrangement links TRBV7-2 to TRBJ2-2, with D hard to call. The V gene lost 5 bases and the J gene lost 0 bases, with 10 bases spanning the gap. The CDR3 covers 15 residues. Germline loops: CDR1 SGHTA, CDR2 FQGNSA. The CDR3 DNA follows: TGTGCCAGCAGCCGTTATCGGACGAACACCGGGGAGCTGTTTTTT. It yields the protein CASSRYRTNTGELFF. The complete variable domain, with remaining parts taken from reference TRBV7-2 and TRBJ2-2, reads GAGVSQSPSNKVTEKGKDVELRCDPISGHTALYWYRQSLGQGLEFLIYFQGNSAPDKSGLPSDRFSAERTGGSVSTLTIQRTQQEDSAVYLCASSRYRTNTGELFFGEGSRLTVL.

This chain uses TRBV6-5 with TRBJ2-1; TRBD1 or TRBD2 may be the D gene (5 bases each). Germline V gene data show CDR1 as MNHEY and CDR2 as SVGAGI. V lost 8 bases, J lost 7 bases, and 21 bases lay in between. The CDR3 is 15 residues long. The CDR3 here is CASATPGAAGNEQFF. DNA for the CDR3: TGTGCCAGCGCCACCCCCGGGGCGGCGGGTAATGAGCAGTTCTTC.

This chain uses TRBV5-4 with TRBJ2-3, with 12 bases fitting TRBD2. The CDR3 covers 14 residues. CDR1 is SGHNT, CDR2 YYREEE, per germline (reference sequence). The V gene end was trimmed by 5 bases and the J gene end by 5 bases; junction bases not matched to a gene: 3. The CDR3 protein is CASRLAGGRDTQYF. As DNA, the CDR3 is TGTGCCAGCAGGCTAGCGGGGGGGAGAGATACGCAGTATTTT.

The rearrangement links TRBV30 to TRBJ2-2; 9 nucleotides match TRBD2. Germline assignment: CDR1 GTSNPN and CDR2 SVGIG (reference sequence). The CDR3 has 15 amino acids. The V and J ends lost 2 bases and 3 bases, in that order; junction bases with no gene match: 4. The CDR3 reads CAWSIAGVDTGELFF. The DNA of the CDR3 is TGTGCCTGGAGTATAGCGGGAGTAGACACCGGGGAGCTGTTTTTT.

The chain combines TRBV7-2 with TRBJ2-7, with 11 bases that match TRBD2. Germline V gene data show CDR1 as SGHTA and CDR2 as FQGNSA. This CDR3 has 15 amino acids. The J segment lost 2 bases and the V segment lost 5 bases, leaving 5 bases of the junction unmatched. The CDR3 nucleotides read TGTGCCAGCAGCCACGGACTAGCGGGCACCTACGAGCAGTACTTC. It is translated as CASSHGLAGTYEQYF. The whole variable domain, filled in from reference TRBV7-2 and TRBJ2-7, reads GAGVSQSPSNKVTEKGKDVELRCDPISGHTALYWYRQSLGQGLEFLIYFQGNSAPDKSGLPSDRFSAERTGGSVSTLTIQRTQQEDSAVYLCASSHGLAGTYEQYFGPGTRLTVT.

The table lists this clone with a count of one. The chain combines TRBV7-9 with TRBJ1-5; perhaps TRBD1 as D (5 bases). The CDR3 covers 13 residues. Trimming shortened V by 3 bases and J by 4 bases, and 7 bases separated the two germline ends. Germline V CDR1 and CDR2: SEHNR, FQNEAQ (reference sequence). CDR3 sequence (DNA): TGTGCCAGCAGCTTCTCAGGGAATCAGCCCCAGCATTTT. The encoded protein is CASSFSGNQPQHF.

This rearrangement joins TRBV4-1 to TRBJ1-6; D not certain. V was cut by 4 bases and J by 4 bases, with 14 bases left in between. This CDR3 has 16 residues. Germline CDR1 MGHRA, CDR2 YSYEKL. The CDR3 region is CASSRPELSYNSPLHF. CDR3 bases: TGCGCCAGCAGCCGCCCCGAACTTTCTTATAATTCACCCCTCCACTTT.

V usage is TRBV15 and J usage is TRBJ1-2, with TRBD1 matching over 10 bases. The junction had 10 bases not matched to a gene; V was cut back by 0 bases and J by 6 bases. Germline values: CDR1 LNHNV, CDR2 YYDKDF (reference sequence). The CDR3 is made up of 17 amino acids. CDR3 DNA sequence: TGTGCCACCAGCAGAGATAAATGGACAGGGGGAAGGAATGGCTACACCTTC. Its protein is CATSRDKWTGGRNGYTF.

The chain has TRBV6-5 and TRBJ1-6; possible D gene TRBD1, 5 bases. Germline V gene data show CDR1 as MNHEY and CDR2 as SVGAGI. This CDR3 is built from 14 residues. With 6 bases removed from V and 2 bases from J, the gap between germline ends came to 8 bases. CDR3 sequence reads: CASRRDPYNSPLHF. The DNA for the CDR3 is TGTGCCAGCAGGCGGGACCCCTATAATTCACCCCTCCACTTT.